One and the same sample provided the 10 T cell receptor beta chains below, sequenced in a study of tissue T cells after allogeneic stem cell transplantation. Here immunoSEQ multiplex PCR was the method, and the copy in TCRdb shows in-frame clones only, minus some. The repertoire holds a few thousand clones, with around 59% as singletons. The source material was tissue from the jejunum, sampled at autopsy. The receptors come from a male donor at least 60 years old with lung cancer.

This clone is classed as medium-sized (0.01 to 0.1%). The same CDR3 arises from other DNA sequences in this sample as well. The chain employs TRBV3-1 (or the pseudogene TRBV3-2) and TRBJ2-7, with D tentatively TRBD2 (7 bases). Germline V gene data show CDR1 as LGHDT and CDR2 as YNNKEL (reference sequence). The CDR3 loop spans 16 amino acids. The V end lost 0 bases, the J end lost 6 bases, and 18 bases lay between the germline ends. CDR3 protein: CASSQDGDGGPREQYF. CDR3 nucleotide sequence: TGTGCCAGCAGCCAAGATGGTGACGGGGGGCCACGCGAGCAGTACTTC.

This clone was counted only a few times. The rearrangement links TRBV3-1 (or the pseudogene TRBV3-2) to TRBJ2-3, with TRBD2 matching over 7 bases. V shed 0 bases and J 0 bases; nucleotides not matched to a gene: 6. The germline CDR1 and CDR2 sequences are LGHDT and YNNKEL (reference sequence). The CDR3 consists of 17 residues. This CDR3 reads CASSQDGEGPSTDTQYF. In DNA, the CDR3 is TGTGCCAGCAGCCAAGATGGGGAGGGGCCCAGCACAGATACGCAGTATTTT.

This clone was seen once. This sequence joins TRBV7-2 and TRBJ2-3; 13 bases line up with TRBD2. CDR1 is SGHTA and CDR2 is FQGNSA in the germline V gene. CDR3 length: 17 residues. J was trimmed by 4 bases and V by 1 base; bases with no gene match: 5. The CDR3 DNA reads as TGTGCCAGCAGCTTAGAACTAGCGGGGGGGCCCTCAGATACGCAGTATTTT. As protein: CASSLELAGGPSDTQYF.

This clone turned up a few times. The CDR3 is CASRRADSINVLTF. Here the CDR3 DNA reads TGTGCCAGCAGGAGGGCCGACTCGATCAACGTCCTGACTTTC. V usage is TRBV28 and J usage is TRBJ2-6; D may be TRBD2 (5 bases). The CDR3 totals 14 residues. Between the trimmed V and J ends, which lost 6 bases and 9 bases, there was a span of 15 bases. Germline CDR1 reads MDHEN; CDR2 reads SYDVKM.

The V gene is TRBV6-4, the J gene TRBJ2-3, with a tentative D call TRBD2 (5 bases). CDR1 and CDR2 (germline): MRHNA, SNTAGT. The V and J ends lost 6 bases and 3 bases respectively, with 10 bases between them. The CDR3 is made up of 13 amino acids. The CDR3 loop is CASSAPGTDTQYF. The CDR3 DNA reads TGTGCCAGCAGCGCTCCGGGAACAGATACGCAGTATTTT.

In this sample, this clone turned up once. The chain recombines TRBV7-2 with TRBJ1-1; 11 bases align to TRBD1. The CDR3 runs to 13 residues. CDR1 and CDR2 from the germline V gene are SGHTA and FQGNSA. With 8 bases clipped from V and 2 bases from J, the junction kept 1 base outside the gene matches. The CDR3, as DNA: TGTGCCAGCGGGACAGGGGGAAACACTGAAGCTTTCTTT. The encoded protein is CASGTGGNTEAFF.

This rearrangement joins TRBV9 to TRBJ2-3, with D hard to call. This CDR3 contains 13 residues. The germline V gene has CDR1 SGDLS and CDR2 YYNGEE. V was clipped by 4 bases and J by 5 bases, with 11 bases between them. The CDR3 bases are TGTGCCAGCAGCACCCGCTCGGTAGATACGCAGTATTTT. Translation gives CASSTRSVDTQYF.

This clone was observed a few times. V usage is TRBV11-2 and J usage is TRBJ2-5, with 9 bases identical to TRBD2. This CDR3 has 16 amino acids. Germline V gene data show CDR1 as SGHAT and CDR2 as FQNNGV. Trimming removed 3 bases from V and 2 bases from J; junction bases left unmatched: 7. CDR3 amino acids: CASSLRSGGLQETQYF. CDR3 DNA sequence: TGTGCCAGCAGCTTGAGGAGCGGGGGGTTGCAAGAGACCCAGTACTTC.

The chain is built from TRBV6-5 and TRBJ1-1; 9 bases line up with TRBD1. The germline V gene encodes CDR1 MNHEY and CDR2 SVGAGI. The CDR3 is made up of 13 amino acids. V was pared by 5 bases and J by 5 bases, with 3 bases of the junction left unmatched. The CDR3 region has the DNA TGTGCCAGCAGTACGACAGGGGGGACTGAAGCTTTCTTT. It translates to CASSTTGGTEAFF.

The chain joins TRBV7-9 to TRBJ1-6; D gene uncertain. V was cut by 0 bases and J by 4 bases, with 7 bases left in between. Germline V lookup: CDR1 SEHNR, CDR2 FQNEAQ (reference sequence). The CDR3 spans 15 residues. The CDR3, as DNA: TGTGCCAGCAGCTTAGCGTCCGGGTATAATTCACCCCTCCACTTT. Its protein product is CASSLASGYNSPLHF.